The sequence of this T cell receptor beta chain was determined in a study of blood T cell repertoires in COVID-19. Study-level information: Italy, Spain and the United States were the sources of the convalescent and acute COVID-19 samples. PBMCs, B-cell-depleted T cells, or T cells provided the cDNA or gDNA that made up the material.

This clone appeared once. Per the original data handling: Amplification with reference gene primers provided the estimates of nucleated cell counts. Generated by immunoSEQ multiplex PCR, the TCRdb table keeps only in-frame clones and is missing some. V and J calls plus clone size are reproduced from that table; the DNA served to infer D and trimming. The sample has over 200,000 clones; more than 80% are singletons. The source material was peripheral blood. The TCR sequence derives from a man younger than 45 who had recovered from COVID-19.

As DNA, the CDR3 is TGTGCCAGCAGTTTACTACTTCTCTATGGCTACACCTTC. This sequence encodes CASSLLLLYGYTF. The V gene is TRBV12-3 or TRBV12-4, the J gene TRBJ1-2, with D hard to call. The CDR3 contains 13 residues. Trimming took off 2 bases at V and 4 bases at J, with 8 bases between the two ends.